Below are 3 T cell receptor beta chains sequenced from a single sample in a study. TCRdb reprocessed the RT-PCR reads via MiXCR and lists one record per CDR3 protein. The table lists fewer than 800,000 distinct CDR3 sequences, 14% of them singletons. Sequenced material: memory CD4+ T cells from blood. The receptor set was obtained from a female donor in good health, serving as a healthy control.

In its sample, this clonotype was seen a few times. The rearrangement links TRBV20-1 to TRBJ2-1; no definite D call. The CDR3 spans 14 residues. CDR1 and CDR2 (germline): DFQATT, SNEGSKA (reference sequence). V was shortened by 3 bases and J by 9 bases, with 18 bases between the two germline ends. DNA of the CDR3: TGCAGTGCTAGTAGTTCGACAACTATAGGTGAGCAGTTCTTC. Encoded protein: CSASSSTTIGEQFF.

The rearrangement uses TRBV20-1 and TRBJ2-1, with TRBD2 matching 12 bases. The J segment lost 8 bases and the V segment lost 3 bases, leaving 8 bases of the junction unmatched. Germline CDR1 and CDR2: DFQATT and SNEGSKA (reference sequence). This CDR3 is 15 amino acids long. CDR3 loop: CSASGTSGYGDEQFF. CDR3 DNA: TGCAGTGCTAGTGGGACTAGCGGGTATGGCGATGAGCAGTTCTTC.

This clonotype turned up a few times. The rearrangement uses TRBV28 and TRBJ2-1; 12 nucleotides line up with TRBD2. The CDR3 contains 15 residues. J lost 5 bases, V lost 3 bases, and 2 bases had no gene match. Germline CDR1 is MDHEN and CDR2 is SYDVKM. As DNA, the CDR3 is TGTGCCAGCAGTTTCGGACTAGCGGGGAACAATGAGCAGTTCTTC. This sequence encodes CASSFGLAGNNEQFF.